This TCR beta chain was sequenced for a study of blood T cell repertoires in COVID-19. Turning to the study itself: Whether acute or convalescent, the COVID-19 samples came from the United States, Italy and Spain. PBMCs, B-cell-depleted T cells, or T cells were the source of the cDNA or gDNA that made up the material.

Germline V CDR1 and CDR2: LNHDA, SQIVND (reference sequence). V lost 3 bases to trimming and J lost 6 bases, with 17 bases between them. CDR3 length: 15 residues. Original analysis: Quantification of nucleated cells was approximated via reference gene primer amplification. Libraries were prepared by immunoSEQ multiplex PCR; TCRdb keeps only in-frame clonotypes and omits some of them. V, J and clone size are those of that table, while D and trimming were read from the DNA. The repertoire holds over 100,000 clones, 81% seen once, with around 9.3% in the top ten. Sample: peripheral blood. The rearrangement links TRBV19 to TRBJ1-2; tentatively, D is TRBD1 (6 bases). The source is a human donor in a cohort sampled during active COVID-19. CDR3 residues: CASSIVLGGGDGYTF. The CDR3 region has the DNA TGTGCCAGTAGTATCGTGTTGGGGGGGGGCGATGGCTACACCTTC.